The 10 T cell receptor beta chains reported below all come from one sample, sequenced in a study of cytomegalovirus exposure and HLA in healthy donors. It was with 60 Vbeta and 13 Jbeta primers that the PCR ran. Assay: immunoSEQ multiplex PCR; the TCRdb copy retains only in-frame clones and omits some. Counted here are more than 80,000 clones, under 80% occurring once; the ten biggest clones make up around 6.4%. The sequenced material came from PBMCs. The receptors were sampled from a man aged 18 to 30 in good health and CMV-seropositive.

The chain uses TRBV20-1 and TRBJ2-1, with no clear D. CDR3 length: 11 amino acids. The germline V and J ends were trimmed by 0 bases and 12 bases, with 9 bases remaining between them. The germline V gene encodes CDR1 DFQATT and CDR2 SNEGSKA (reference sequence). CDR3 sequence reads: CSARDVAAQFF. Here the CDR3 DNA reads TGCAGTGCTAGAGATGTGGCCGCGCAGTTCTTC.

The V call is TRBV5-1, the J call TRBJ2-7; the D gene is possibly TRBD2 (5 bases). CDR1 and CDR2 from the germline V gene are SGHRS and YFSETQ. V lost 2 bases, J lost 6 bases, and 9 bases lay in between. The CDR3 runs to 12 residues. CDR3 coding DNA: TGCGCCAGCAGCTTACTAGGATCCGAGCAGTACTTC. Residues: CASSLLGSEQYF. The whole variable domain, remainder taken from reference TRBV5-1 and TRBJ2-7, is KAGVTQTPRYLIKTRGQQVTLSCSPISGHRSVSWYQQTPGQGLQFLFEYFSETQRNKGNFPGRFSGRQFSNSRSEMNVSTLELGDSALYLCASSLLGSEQYFGPGTRLTVT.

V gene TRBV6-5 combines with J gene TRBJ2-2, with 7 bases fitting TRBD1. V lost 2 bases to trimming and J lost 7 bases; unmatched junction nucleotides: 7. There are 15 residues in the CDR3. CDR1 MNHEY and CDR2 SVGAGI come from the germline V gene. The CDR3 nucleotides read TGTGCCAGCAGTTACCACAGGGGAGATGTCGGGGAGCTGTTTTTT. This sequence encodes CASSYHRGDVGELFF.

As to this clone: The sample contains more than one DNA sequence encoding this CDR3. The chain joins TRBV27 to TRBJ1-2; TRBD1 is a possible D gene (6 bases). Germline V gene data show CDR1 as MNHEY and CDR2 as SMNVEV (reference sequence). V was cut by 1 base and J by 2 bases, with 8 bases left in between. This CDR3 is built from 14 residues. DNA of the CDR3: TGTGCCAGCAGTTTATTAGGGGGAAACTATGGCTACACCTTC. Amino acid sequence: CASSLLGGNYGYTF.

The gene calls are TRBV28 and TRBJ1-3; possibly TRBD1 for D (6 bases). V was trimmed by 6 bases and J by 3 bases, leaving 15 bases between them. Germline values: CDR1 MDHEN, CDR2 SYDVKM. This CDR3 spans 15 amino acids. For the CDR3, the DNA is TGTGCCAGCAGAGAATACAGGGATTTTGGAAACACCATATATTTT. The encoded protein is CASREYRDFGNTIYF.

This clone appeared once. The chain links TRBV15 to TRBJ1-1; D unresolved. The V gene's germline CDR1 is LNHNV and CDR2 YYDKDF (reference sequence). V was trimmed by 0 bases and J by 4 bases, leaving 15 bases between them. The CDR3 consists of 16 residues. The CDR3, as DNA: TGTGCCACCAGCAGAGATCGAGGACGGCGGGGCACTGAAGCTTTCTTT. Translating it yields CATSRDRGRRGTEAFF.

The V gene is TRBV19, the J gene TRBJ2-5; no reliable D call. Between the trimmed V and J ends, which lost 3 bases and 5 bases, there was a span of 10 bases. Germline loops: CDR1 LNHDA, CDR2 SQIVND (reference sequence). CDR3 length: 13 amino acids. CDR3 in DNA: TGTGCCAGTAGTATCCTTTACCGGGAGACCCAGTACTTC. It translates to CASSILYRETQYF.

The chain carries TRBV5-8 and TRBJ1-4; the match to TRBD1 covers 9 bases. V dropped 4 bases and J dropped 8; count of bases not matched to a gene: 9. The CDR3 extends over 15 amino acids. CDR1 is SGHTS and CDR2 is YDEGEE in the germline V gene. The CDR3 DNA is TGTGCCAGCAGCCCGCCCGGGACAGGGCGGGAAAAACTGTTTTTT. It is translated as CASSPPGTGREKLFF.

The chain combines TRBV14 with TRBJ2-5, with D maybe TRBD2 (5 bases). Trimming took off 4 bases at V and 5 bases at J, with 8 bases between the two ends. In germline, CDR1 is SGHDN, CDR2 FVKESK. This CDR3 spans 12 amino acids. The CDR3 DNA is TGTGCCAGCAGCCCAAGCGGTGAGACCCAGTACTTC. Amino acids: CASSPSGETQYF.

The rearrangement uses TRBV6-5 and TRBJ2-5; the D is unclear. The better agreement between TRBJ2-7 and the DNA end casts doubt on the J call. Germline CDR1 MNHEY, CDR2 SVGAGI. This CDR3 is built from 12 residues. DNA for the CDR3: TGTGCCAGCAGGAAGAGTCACTACGAGCAGTACTTC. Its protein is CASRKSHYEQYF.